This TCR beta chain was profiled in a study of regulatory T cells in long-lasting Graves disease. CDR3 regions were amplified by Arm-PCR using iRepertoire HTBI primers to build TCR beta libraries. TCRdb fed the multiplex PCR reads into MiXCR, producing one record per CDR3 protein. The sample has approximately 230,000 distinct CDR3 sequences, approximately 20% seen once; the top ten hold around 20%. Stated time point: newly diagnosed GD, antithyroid drugs for less than 3 months. Scientists built the TCR library using RNA that was extracted from PBMCs. A volume of 8.5 to 10 milliliters of peripheral blood was collected in EDTA tubes. This clonotype was picked up many times. Trimming removed 5 bases at V and 4 bases at J, with 18 bases between. CDR3 size: 16 residues.

The origin of this receptor is a female donor with Graves disease. The chain is built from TRBV12-3 or TRBV12-4 and TRBJ1-3; TRBD1 is a possible D gene (6 bases). The sample in question was peripheral blood mononuclear cells (PBMCs), obtained at new diagnosis, from a patient treated with antithyroid drugs. CDR3 sequence (DNA): TGTGCCAGCAGTGGACGCAACAGGGAGAAAGGAAACACCATATATTTT. It codes for CASSGRNREKGNTIYF.